This T cell receptor (beta chain) was sequenced for a study of cytomegalovirus exposure and HLA in healthy donors. Study as a whole: Both the approximately 130 validation repertoires and the 666 first-cohort repertoires used the same platform, as reported by a later analysis. Study results and limitations: Reportedly, diagnosis of cytomegalovirus status by the classifier showed high specificity and sensitivity. Across donors, most TCRs were seen rarely, yet some public ones were widespread.

Remarks on this clone: Its antigen remains unknown.

Among the roughly 120 subjects of the validation cohort, separate from the approximately 670-subject first cohort, were the donors. The table came from immunoSEQ multiplex PCR; TCRdb's copy has only in-frame clones and leaves some out. The data show over 250,000 clones, approximately 86% seen once. V gave up 0 bases and J gave up 5 bases, with 6 bases separating them. CDR1 is SGDLS and CDR2 is YYNGEE in the germline V gene. This CDR3 has 13 residues. This clonotype was obtained from a young woman in good health and CMV-seropositive. The sequenced material came from PBMCs. The chain has TRBV9 and TRBJ1-5, with D perhaps TRBD1 (5 bases). The CDR3 reads CASSVVGDQPQHF. The DNA of the CDR3 is TGTGCCAGCAGCGTAGTGGGGGATCAGCCCCAGCATTTT.